This is a list of T cell receptor beta chains from one sample in a study of blood T cell repertoires in COVID-19. The repertoire was sequenced with immunoSEQ multiplex PCR; TCRdb's copy has only in-frame clones and lacks some. The sample gives roughly 200,000 clones, about nine tenths of which show up once; roughly 4% is in the top ten. Material: PBMCs or T cells enriched from blood (not recorded which). The receptors originated from a woman aged 25 to 45 with acute COVID-19. The CDR3 runs from the conserved cysteine through the conserved F or W. Each record gives: V gene, clone size, J gene, D gene, CDR3 protein, CDR3 DNA. The D gene is left open where the match is weak. Some rows have no size entry. The others give once, few or many, or a class for an expanded clone.

V: TRBV4-1
size: NA
J: TRBJ2-7
D: NA
CDR3: CASSQVESQSYEQYF
DNA: TGCGCCAGCAGCCAAGTCGAAAGCCAAAGTTACGAGCAGTACTTC

V: TRBV2
size: NA
J: TRBJ1-5
D: NA
CDR3: CASHGQLNQPQHF
DNA: TGTGCCAGCCATGGACAGCTCAATCAGCCCCAGCATTTT

V: TRBV6-1
size: NA
J: TRBJ1-3
D: TRBD1
CDR3: CASSELGTGGYSGNTIYF
DNA: TGTGCCAGCAGTGAACTAGGGACAGGGGGTTACTCTGGAAACACCATATATTTT

V: TRBV2
size: NA
J: TRBJ1-3
D: TRBD1
CDR3: CASRSPRQGVAGNTIYF
DNA: TGTGCCAGCAGATCCCCAAGGCAGGGGGTCGCTGGAAACACCATATATTTT

V: TRBV5-1
size: NA
J: TRBJ2-3
D: NA
CDR3: CASSVPVTDTQYF
DNA: TGCGCCAGCAGCGTCCCAGTTACAGATACGCAGTATTTT

V: TRBV2
size: once
J: TRBJ1-5
D: NA
CDR3: CASSGEANQPQHF
DNA: TGTGCCAGCAGTGGCGAGGCGAATCAGCCCCAGCATTTT

V: TRBV2
size: NA
J: TRBJ2-7
D: TRBD1
CDR3: CASRDRGVIAYEQYF
DNA: TGTGCCAGCAGGGACAGGGGGGTGATCGCCTACGAGCAGTACTTC

V: TRBV28
size: NA
J: TRBJ2-1
D: TRBD1
CDR3: CASSQDRGLYNEQFF
DNA: TGTGCCAGCAGTCAGGACAGGGGACTCTACAATGAGCAGTTCTTC

V: TRBV27
size: NA
J: TRBJ1-5
D: NA
CDR3: CASSLAQEGQPQHF
DNA: TGTGCCAGCAGTTTAGCACAGGAGGGTCAGCCCCAGCATTTT

V: TRBV6-5
size: NA
J: TRBJ1-1
D: TRBD1
CDR3: CASSYSSGGGTEAFF
DNA: TGTGCCAGCAGTTACTCCTCAGGGGGCGGAACTGAAGCTTTCTTT

V: TRBV5-5
size: NA
J: TRBJ2-7
D: TRBD1
CDR3: CASSPGTGGLREQYF
DNA: TGTGCCAGCAGCCCCGGGACAGGGGGCTTGAGGGAGCAGTACTTC

V: TRBV11-2
size: NA
J: TRBJ2-1
D: TRBD1
CDR3: CASSLDRRQGPNNEQFF
DNA: TGTGCCAGCAGCTTAGATAGGCGACAGGGGCCTAACAATGAGCAGTTCTTC

V: TRBV19
size: NA
J: TRBJ1-5
D: TRBD1
CDR3: CASSIEDRPNQPQHF
DNA: TGTGCCAGTAGTATAGAGGACAGGCCGAATCAGCCCCAGCATTTT

V: TRBV6-5
size: NA
J: TRBJ2-5
D: NA
CDR3: CASSYSFHEQETQYF
DNA: TGTGCCAGCAGTTACTCGTTCCACGAACAGGAGACCCAGTACTTC

V: TRBV6-2/TRBV6-3
size: NA
J: TRBJ2-2
D: NA
CDR3: CASSLDTVFVGELFF
DNA: TGTGCCAGCAGCCTAGACACTGTCTTTGTTGGGGAGCTGTTTTTT

V: TRBV7-2
size: NA
J: TRBJ1-6
D: NA
CDR3: CASSLVVRGLHSYNSPLHF
DNA: TGTGCCAGCAGCTTAGTGGTGCGAGGGTTGCACTCCTATAATTCACCCCTCCACTTT

V: TRBV27
size: NA
J: TRBJ2-7
D: NA
CDR3: CASSLTQGPYEQYF
DNA: TGTGCCAGCAGTTTAACCCAGGGGCCCTACGAGCAGTACTTC

V: TRBV1
size: NA
J: TRBJ1-5
D: NA
CDR3: CTSASTGFRNQPQHF
DNA: TGCACCAGCGCTTCGACAGGGTTTCGTAATCAGCCCCAGCATTTT

V: TRBV30
size: once
J: TRBJ2-3
D: NA
CDR3: CASRGRGATDTQYF
DNA: TGTGCCTCCCGTGGGAGGGGGGCCACAGATACGCAGTATTTT

V: TRBV28
size: NA
J: TRBJ1-5
D: NA
CDR3: CASSLQKYSNQPQHF
DNA: TGTGCCAGCAGCCTACAGAAATATAGCAATCAGCCCCAGCATTTT

V: TRBV18
size: NA
J: TRBJ2-3
D: TRBD1
CDR3: CASSSGTESTDTQYF
DNA: TGTGCCAGCTCATCCGGGACAGAGAGCACAGATACGCAGTATTTT

V: TRBV7-8
size: once
J: TRBJ1-5
D: NA
CDR3: CASSLGSRSSNQPQHF
DNA: TGTGCCAGCAGCTTAGGGTCCAGAAGTAGCAATCAGCCCCAGCATTTT

V: TRBV4-1
size: NA
J: TRBJ1-2
D: NA
CDR3: CASSQGPSNYGYTF
DNA: TGCGCCAGCAGCCAAGGGCCGTCTAACTATGGCTACACCTTC

V: TRBV10-3
size: NA
J: TRBJ1-5
D: NA
CDR3: CAISEEGGGNQPQHF
DNA: TGTGCCATCAGTGAGGAGGGCGGAGGCAATCAGCCCCAGCATTTT

V: TRBV6-5
size: NA
J: TRBJ1-5
D: TRBD1
CDR3: CASRGTGNGNQPQHF
DNA: TGTGCCAGCAGAGGGACAGGGAATGGCAATCAGCCCCAGCATTTT

V: TRBV7-3
size: NA
J: TRBJ2-2
D: TRBD2
CDR3: CASSLNGGATTGELFF
DNA: TGTGCCAGCAGCTTAAACGGGGGGGCGACCACCGGGGAGCTGTTTTTT

V: TRBV7-9
size: NA
J: TRBJ2-3
D: TRBD2
CDR3: CASSSEGTSGGASTDTQYF
DNA: TGTGCCAGCAGCTCTGAGGGGACTAGCGGGGGGGCCAGCACAGATACGCAGTATTTT

V: TRBV7-6
size: NA
J: TRBJ1-2
D: NA
CDR3: CASSLGGLNGYTF
DNA: TGTGCCAGCAGCTTAGGAGGGTTGAATGGCTACACCTTC

V: TRBV3-1/TRBV3-2
size: NA
J: TRBJ2-7
D: TRBD1
CDR3: CASSPGTGYSYEQYF
DNA: TGTGCCAGCAGCCCTGGGACAGGCTACTCCTACGAGCAGTACTTC

V: TRBV30
size: once
J: TRBJ1-2
D: TRBD1
CDR3: CAWSVGTGNGYTF
DNA: TGTGCCTGGAGTGTCGGGACAGGGAATGGCTACACCTTC

V: TRBV4-2
size: NA
J: TRBJ1-2
D: NA
CDR3: CASSQDPQAPEMGYGYTF
DNA: TGTGCCAGCAGCCAAGATCCACAAGCGCCGGAGATGGGCTATGGCTACACCTTC

V: TRBV4-1
size: NA
J: TRBJ1-4
D: NA
CDR3: CASSSRGGGFSVGEKLFF
DNA: TGCGCCAGCAGCAGCAGGGGCGGGGGTTTTTCGGTTGGTGAAAAACTGTTTTTT

V: TRBV11-2
size: few
J: TRBJ1-6
D: TRBD1
CDR3: CASSRGQGRNSPLHF
DNA: TGTGCCAGCAGTAGGGGACAGGGTCGTAATTCACCCCTCCACTTT

V: TRBV29-1
size: NA
J: TRBJ1-1
D: NA
CDR3: CSVAPDKRTEAFF
DNA: TGCAGCGTTGCCCCGGACAAGAGGACTGAAGCTTTCTTT

V: TRBV6-1
size: many
J: TRBJ2-3
D: TRBD2
CDR3: CASSGATSGGTDTQYF
DNA: TGTGCCAGCAGTGGGGCGACTAGCGGGGGTACAGATACGCAGTATTTT

V: TRBV7-8
size: NA
J: TRBJ1-3
D: TRBD1
CDR3: CASSPGTGGNTIYF
DNA: TGTGCCAGCAGCCCGGGGACAGGCGGAAACACCATATATTTT

V: TRBV19
size: NA
J: TRBJ1-5
D: NA
CDR3: CASSIIFRRNSNQPQHF
DNA: TGTGCCAGTAGTATAATATTCCGGCGGAATAGCAATCAGCCCCAGCATTTT

V: TRBV19
size: NA
J: TRBJ2-2
D: TRBD2
CDR3: CASSKLGTRGDGELFF
DNA: TGTGCCAGTAGTAAACTCGGGACTAGAGGGGATGGGGAGCTGTTTTTT

V: TRBV9
size: NA
J: TRBJ1-5
D: TRBD1
CDR3: CASSVGTGTQPQHF
DNA: TGTGCCAGCAGCGTAGGGACAGGGACACAGCCCCAGCATTTT

V: TRBV7-9
size: NA
J: TRBJ2-1
D: NA
CDR3: CASSLVEWRGEQFF
DNA: TGTGCCAGCAGCTTAGTAGAGTGGAGGGGTGAGCAGTTCTTC

V: TRBV10-1
size: NA
J: TRBJ2-3
D: TRBD2
CDR3: CASSDLAGGPDTQYF
DNA: TGCGCCAGCAGTGACCTAGCGGGGGGGCCAGATACGCAGTATTTT

V: TRBV7-2
size: NA
J: TRBJ1-5
D: NA
CDR3: CASSQDRSNQPQHF
DNA: TGTGCCAGCAGCCAAGACAGAAGTAATCAGCCCCAGCATTTT

V: TRBV7-9
size: NA
J: TRBJ1-2
D: NA
CDR3: CASSSSDIFNYGYTF
DNA: TGTGCCAGCAGCTCGTCTGACATCTTTAACTATGGCTACACCTTC

V: TRBV6-2/TRBV6-3
size: once
J: TRBJ1-2
D: NA
CDR3: CASSYLDFYGYTF
DNA: TGTGCCAGCAGTTACCTGGACTTTTATGGCTACACCTTC

V: TRBV28
size: NA
J: TRBJ2-7
D: TRBD1
CDR3: CASSSRTGLSSYEQYF
DNA: TGTGCCAGCAGCTCCAGGACAGGGTTAAGCTCCTACGAGCAGTACTTC

V: TRBV4-3
size: NA
J: TRBJ2-2
D: NA
CDR3: CASSQDQFGGGTGELFF
DNA: TGCGCCAGCAGCCAAGATCAGTTTGGCGGTGGAACCGGGGAGCTGTTTTTT

V: TRBV7-9
size: once
J: TRBJ2-1
D: TRBD1
CDR3: CASSLRGQMADEQFF
DNA: TGTGCCAGCAGCTTAAGGGGACAGATGGCAGATGAGCAGTTCTTC

V: TRBV5-1
size: NA
J: TRBJ1-2
D: TRBD1
CDR3: CASSLGQDGYTF
DNA: TGCGCCAGCAGCCTAGGACAGGATGGCTACACCTTC

V: TRBV6-5
size: NA
J: TRBJ1-4
D: TRBD1
CDR3: CASSHRDRSNEKLFF
DNA: TGTGCCAGCAGCCACAGGGACAGGTCTAATGAAAAACTGTTTTTT

V: TRBV19
size: NA
J: TRBJ1-2
D: NA
CDR3: CASVTGTSYGYTF
DNA: TGTGCCAGTGTTACCGGGACATCCTATGGCTACACCTTC

V: TRBV7-9
size: NA
J: TRBJ1-2
D: NA
CDR3: CASSFDSNYGYTF
DNA: TGTGCCAGCAGCTTTGACAGCAACTATGGCTACACCTTC

V: TRBV7-2
size: NA
J: TRBJ1-3
D: TRBD1
CDR3: CASSLTGGNSGNTIYF
DNA: TGTGCCAGCAGCCTAACAGGGGGCAATTCTGGAAACACCATATATTTT

V: TRBV28
size: NA
J: TRBJ1-1
D: NA
CDR3: CASIGGTEAFF
DNA: TGTGCCAGCATCGGGGGCACTGAAGCTTTCTTT

V: TRBV19
size: NA
J: TRBJ1-6
D: TRBD1
CDR3: CASGFDRGSSPLHF
DNA: TGTGCCAGTGGTTTCGACAGGGGGTCTTCACCCCTCCACTTT

V: TRBV28
size: NA
J: TRBJ1-5
D: NA
CDR3: CASRTSGARNQPQHF
DNA: TGTGCCAGCAGAACTTCTGGGGCCCGGAATCAGCCCCAGCATTTT